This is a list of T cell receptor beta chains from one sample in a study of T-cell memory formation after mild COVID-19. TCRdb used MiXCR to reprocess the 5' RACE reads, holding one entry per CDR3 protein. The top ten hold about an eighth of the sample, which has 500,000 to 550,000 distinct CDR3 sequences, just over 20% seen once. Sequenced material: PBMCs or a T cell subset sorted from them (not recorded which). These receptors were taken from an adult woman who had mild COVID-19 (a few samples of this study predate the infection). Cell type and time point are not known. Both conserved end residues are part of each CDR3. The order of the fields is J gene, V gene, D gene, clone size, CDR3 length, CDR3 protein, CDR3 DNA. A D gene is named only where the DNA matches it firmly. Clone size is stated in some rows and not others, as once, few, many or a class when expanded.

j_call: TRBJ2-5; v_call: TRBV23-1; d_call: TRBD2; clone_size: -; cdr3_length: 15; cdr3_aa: CASRRCGRGQETQYF; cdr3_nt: TGCGCCAGCCGACGTTGCGGGAGAGGCCAAGAGACCCAGTACTTC
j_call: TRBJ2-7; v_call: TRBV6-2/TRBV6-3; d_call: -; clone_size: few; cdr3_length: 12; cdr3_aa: CATYSGSYEQYF; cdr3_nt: TGTGCCACTTACTCCGGCTCCTACGAGCAGTACTTC
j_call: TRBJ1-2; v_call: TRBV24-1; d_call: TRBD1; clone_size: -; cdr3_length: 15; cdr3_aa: CANSDPDRGSYGYTF; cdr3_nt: TGTGCCAACAGTGATCCGGACAGGGGAAGCTATGGCTACACCTTC
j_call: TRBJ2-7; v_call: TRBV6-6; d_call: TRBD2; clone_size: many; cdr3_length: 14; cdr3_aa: CASSSTSGSYEQYF; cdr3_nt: TGTGCCAGCAGCTCGACTAGCGGCTCCTACGAGCAGTACTTC
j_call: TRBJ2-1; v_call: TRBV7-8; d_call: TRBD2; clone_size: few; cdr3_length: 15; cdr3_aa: CASSPRGGIHNEQFF; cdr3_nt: TGTGCCAGCAGCCCCCGGGGGGGCATTCACAATGAGCAGTTCTTC
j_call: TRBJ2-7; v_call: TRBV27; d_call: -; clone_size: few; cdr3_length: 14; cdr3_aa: CASSSRPSSYEQYF; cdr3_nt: TGTGCCAGCAGTTCTCGCCCCAGCTCCTACGAGCAGTACTTC
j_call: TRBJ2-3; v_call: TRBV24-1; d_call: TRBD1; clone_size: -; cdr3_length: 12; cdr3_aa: CATGQGADTQYF; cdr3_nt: TGTGCCACCGGCCAGGGGGCAGATACGCAGTATTTT
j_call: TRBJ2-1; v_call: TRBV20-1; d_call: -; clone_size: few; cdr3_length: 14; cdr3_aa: CSASRGGVYNEQFF; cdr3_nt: TGCAGTGCTAGCAGGGGAGGCGTCTACAATGAGCAGTTCTTC
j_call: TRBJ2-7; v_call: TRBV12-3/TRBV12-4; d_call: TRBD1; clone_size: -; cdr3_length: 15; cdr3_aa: CASNLWGRGQDEQYF; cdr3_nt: TGTGCCAGCAACCTTTGGGGCAGGGGGCAGGACGAGCAGTACTTC
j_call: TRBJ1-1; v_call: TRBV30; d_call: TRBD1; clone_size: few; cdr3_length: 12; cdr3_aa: CAWTGGYTEAFF; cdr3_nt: TGTGCCTGGACAGGGGGCTACACTGAAGCTTTCTTT
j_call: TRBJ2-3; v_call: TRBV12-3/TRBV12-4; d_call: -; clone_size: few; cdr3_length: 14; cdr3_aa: CASSFGGAGDTQYF; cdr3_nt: TGTGCCAGCAGTTTTGGGGGCGCAGGGGATACGCAGTATTTT
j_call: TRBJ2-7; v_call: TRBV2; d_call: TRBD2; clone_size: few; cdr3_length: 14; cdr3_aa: CARFGTSGECEQYF; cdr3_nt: TGTGCCAGATTCGGGACTAGCGGGGAGTGCGAGCAGTACTTC
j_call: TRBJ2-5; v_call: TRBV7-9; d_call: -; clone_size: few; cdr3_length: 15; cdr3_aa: CASSPALGRQETQYF; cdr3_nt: TGTGCCAGCAGCCCGGCGCTTGGCAGGCAAGAGACCCAGTACTTC
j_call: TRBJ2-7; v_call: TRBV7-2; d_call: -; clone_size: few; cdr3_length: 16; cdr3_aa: CASSPRLGGGVYEQYF; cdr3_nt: TGTGCCAGCAGCCCTAGATTAGGGGGCGGGGTATACGAGCAGTACTTC
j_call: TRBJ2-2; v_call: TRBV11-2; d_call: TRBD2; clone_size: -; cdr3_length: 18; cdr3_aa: CASSFPRTGGASTGELFF; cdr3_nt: TGTGCCAGCAGCTTCCCCAGGACGGGGGGGGCTAGCACCGGGGAGCTGTTTTTT